The 17 T cell receptor beta chains below all came from one sample that was sequenced in a study of PD-1 blockade in classical Hodgkin lymphoma. The data were produced by immunoSEQ multiplex PCR, yet TCRdb's version contains in-frame clones alone and is incomplete. The sample holds 66,000 or so clones, 65% to 75% seen once. All trial patients relapsed after autologous stem cell transplantation. The sample in question was peripheral blood mononuclear cells (PBMCs), obtained before the second cycle of nivolumab. These receptors all come from a human donor with classical Hodgkin lymphoma.

V usage is TRBV5-1 and J usage is TRBJ1-2, with D unclear. Trimming took 1 base from V and 4 from J, leaving 11 bases between them. Germline V gene lookup returns CDR1 SGHRS and CDR2 YFSETQ. The CDR3 totals 14 residues. CDR3 nucleotides: TGCGCCAGCAGCTTGCAACATACAAGCTATGGCTACACCTTC. It specifies CASSLQHTSYGYTF.

The chain carries TRBV27 and TRBJ2-7, with 14 bases identical to TRBD2. The CDR3 runs to 18 residues. Germline CDR1 MNHEY, CDR2 SMNVEV (reference sequence). V lost 2 bases to trimming and J lost 3 bases; unmatched junction nucleotides: 9. In DNA form, the CDR3 reads TGTGCCAGCAGTTTAAGGGCCGGACTAGCGGGAGGTGGCTACGAGCAGTACTTC. Translated: CASSLRAGLAGGGYEQYF.

DNA of the CDR3: TGTGCCAGCAGCTTGAGAGGGGGCGGGTACGAGCAGTACTTC. Its protein product is CASSLRGGGYEQYF. V usage is TRBV5-4 and J usage is TRBJ2-5; 7 positions agree with TRBD1. The J call is uncertain, as TRBJ2-7 better fits the DNA end. Per the germline V gene, CDR1 is SGHNT and CDR2 is YYREEE (reference sequence). This CDR3 spans 14 amino acids.

This clone appeared a few times. The rearrangement links TRBV30 to TRBJ1-2; D gene uncertain. The germline V and J ends were trimmed by 2 bases and 8 bases, with 15 bases remaining between them. Germline CDR1 reads GTSNPN; CDR2 reads SVGIG (reference sequence). The CDR3 totals 13 residues. CDR3 sequence (DNA): TGTGCCTGGAGTCGGATGAGTCAGGTCGGCTACACCTTC. Translation gives CAWSRMSQVGYTF.

In its sample, this clone was seen a few times. The CDR3 protein is CASSFGVYEQYF. The CDR3 nucleotides read TGTGCCAGCAGCTTCGGGGTCTACGAGCAGTACTTC. The chain has TRBV11-3 and TRBJ2-7; D may be TRBD2 (5 bases). This CDR3 is built from 12 residues. CDR1 is SGHNT, CDR2 YENEEA, per germline. V was pared by 3 bases and J by 3 bases, with 6 bases between.

The chain joins TRBV27 to TRBJ1-2, with D possibly TRBD1 on 6 matching bases. The V and J ends lost 5 bases and 7 bases respectively, with 11 bases between them. CDR1 MNHEY and CDR2 SMNVEV come from the germline V gene (reference sequence). The CDR3 covers 12 residues. The CDR3 bases are TGTGCCAGCAGTACAGGGTCTGGTGGCTACACCTTC. Its protein is CASSTGSGGYTF.

This clone was seen just once. The chain has TRBV7-6 and TRBJ2-1; D remains unclear. CDR3 length: 13 amino acids. V lost 1 base to trimming and J lost 2 bases, with 3 bases between them. The germline CDR1 and CDR2 sequences are SGHVS and FNYEAQ. Here the CDR3 reads CASSLETYNEQFF. CDR3 nucleotides: TGTGCCAGCAGCTTAGAAACCTACAATGAGCAGTTCTTC.

The rearrangement links TRBV6-5 to TRBJ1-5; possibly TRBD1 for D (5 bases). The germline V and J ends were trimmed by 4 bases and 1 base, with 14 bases remaining between them. CDR1 is MNHEY, CDR2 SVGAGI, per germline. The CDR3 is 16 residues long. The CDR3 region has the DNA TGTGCCAGCAGTTTGGGGGGGGTCGCGAGCAATCAGCCCCAGCATTTT. Translated, it gives CASSLGGVASNQPQHF.

This clone has ten or more counts. The chain combines TRBV27 with TRBJ2-7; D uncertain. Deletions cut 1 base from V and 5 bases from J, with 12 bases between. In germline, CDR1 is MNHEY, CDR2 SMNVEV (reference sequence). The CDR3 runs to 14 residues. The CDR3 DNA reads TGTGCCAGCAGTTTATGGTCTAGTCACGACGAGCAGTACTTC. It translates to CASSLWSSHDEQYF.

V gene TRBV7-6 combines with J gene TRBJ1-1, with no clear D. CDR1 is SGHVS and CDR2 is FNYEAQ in the germline V gene. The CDR3 sequence is 17 residues long. Trimming took off 2 bases at V and 0 bases at J, with 16 bases between the two ends. Here the CDR3 reads CASSLSPLWPMNTEAFF. CDR3 sequence (DNA): TGTGCCAGCAGCTTAAGCCCATTATGGCCTATGAACACTGAAGCTTTCTTT.

The V call is TRBV5-6, the J call TRBJ2-7; 7 bases agree with TRBD2. This CDR3 is built from 15 residues. Germline V gene lookup returns CDR1 SGHDT and CDR2 YYEEEE. J was trimmed by 3 bases and V by 6 bases; bases with no gene match: 12. The CDR3 region has the DNA TGTGCCAGCACCTTCCCCTCTTCGGGGGGCTACGAGCAGTACTTC. Amino acid sequence: CASTFPSSGGYEQYF.

This chain joins TRBV4-1 and TRBJ2-7; perhaps TRBD2 as D (5 bases). V lost 0 bases and J 2 bases, leaving 20 bases between the germline ends. The CDR3 contains 18 residues. CDR1 MGHRA and CDR2 YSYEKL come from the germline V gene. The CDR3 reads CASSQDEHGTRNPYEQYF. CDR3 coding DNA: TGCGCCAGCAGCCAAGATGAGCACGGCACTAGAAACCCCTACGAGCAGTACTTC.

This chain joins TRBV7-6 and TRBJ2-1; 8 positions match TRBD2. J lost 4 bases, V lost 0 bases, and 5 bases had no gene match. The CDR3 consists of 16 residues. Germline V gene sequence: CDR1 SGHVS, CDR2 FNYEAQ. The DNA of the CDR3 is TGTGCCAGCAGCTTAGCATCGAGCGGGGGATACAATGAGCAGTTCTTC. Protein sequence: CASSLASSGGYNEQFF.

By sample share, this clone is medium-sized. The chain has TRBV29-1 and TRBJ1-2; D gene unclear. The CDR3 has 12 residues. The V end was cut by 7 bases, the J end by 2 bases, with 11 bases between. CDR1 is SQVTM, CDR2 ANQGSEA, per germline. The DNA of the CDR3 is TGCAGCGCAGAAGCGGCAAACTATGGCTACACCTTC. The encoded protein is CSAEAANYGYTF. Full variable domain (remainder filled in from reference TRBV29-1 and TRBJ1-2): SAVISQKPSRDICQRGTSLTIQCQVDSQVTMMFWYRQQPGQSLTLIATANQGSEATYESGFVIDKFPISRPNLTFSTLTVSNMSPEDSSIYLCSAEAANYGYTFGSGTRLTVV.

Only one count was recorded for this clone. The genes are TRBV7-3 and TRBJ1-1, with TRBD1 as a possible D gene (6 bases). Trimming removed 5 bases at V and 4 bases at J, with 14 bases between. Germline lookup yields CDR1 SGHTA and CDR2 FQGTGA. The CDR3 covers 14 residues. The DNA of the CDR3 is TGTGCCAGCAGCACAACAGGGTCAGGCACTGAAGCTTTCTTT. This codes for CASSTTGSGTEAFF.

By sample fraction, this clone is hyperexpanded. V usage is TRBV28 and J usage is TRBJ1-5; D is unclear. The CDR3 sequence is 14 residues long. V lost 8 bases, J lost 3 bases, and 14 bases lay in between. The germline gives CDR1 MDHEN, CDR2 SYDVKM. The CDR3 loop reads CASRHEVFNQPQHF. The DNA for the CDR3 is TGTGCCAGCCGACACGAAGTGTTCAATCAGCCCCAGCATTTT. Complete variable domain (other parts from reference TRBV28 and TRBJ1-5): DVKVTQSSRYLVKRTGEKVFLECVQDMDHENMFWYRQDPGLGLRLIYFSYDVKMKEKGDIPEGYSVSREKKERFSLILESASTNQTSMYLCASRHEVFNQPQHFGDGTRLSIL.

The gene calls are TRBV6-1 and TRBJ2-7, with 8 bases lining up with TRBD1. The trim removed 1 base at V and 6 bases at J, leaving 8 bases unmatched. The germline V gene has CDR1 MNHNS and CDR2 SASEGT. The CDR3 consists of 15 residues. The CDR3 here is CASSEGPGQVVEQYF. The CDR3 bases are TGTGCCAGCAGTGAAGGACCGGGACAGGTAGTCGAGCAGTACTTC.